This record covers a single T cell receptor beta chain. This entry is derived from a study of T cell responses to AZD1222 COVID-19 vaccine. On the study more broadly: Pooling covered second doses at about 4 or about 12 weeks.

Sequencing used immunoSEQ multiplex PCR; TCRdb keeps in-frame clones, though not all of them. The sample records some 120,000 clones, 91% being singletons. There are 15 residues in the CDR3. Trimming cost V 0 bases and J 3 bases; bases outside gene matches: 7. Germline CDR1 GTSNPN, CDR2 SVGIG (reference sequence). This clonotype was obtained from an adult in good health. The sample was peripheral blood, taken on day 0 of AZD1222 vaccination. The rearrangement joins TRBV30 to TRBJ2-7, with 8 bases aligning to TRBD1. As DNA, the CDR3 is TGTGCCTGGAGTGTACCCTCCGACAGGGGCTACGAGCAGTACTTC. It codes for CAWSVPSDRGYEQYF. The whole variable domain, remainder taken from reference TRBV30 and TRBJ2-7, is SQTIHQWPATLVQPVGSPLSLECTVEGTSNPNLYWYRQAAGRGLQLLFYSVGIGQISSEVPQNLSASRPQDRQFILSSKKLLLSDSGFYLCAWSVPSDRGYEQYFGPGTRLTVT.